This T cell receptor (beta chain) was recovered during a study of cytomegalovirus exposure and HLA in healthy donors. The primer mix had 60 Vbeta and 13 Jbeta primers. Clones were sequenced by immunoSEQ multiplex PCR, and TCRdb holds only the in-frame ones, with some missing. The sample totals under 50,000 clones; its top ten clones hold 3% to 4%. These donors, healthy bone marrow donors, were studied. Deletions cut 0 bases from V and 7 bases from J, with 13 bases between. The germline V gene encodes CDR1 SGDLS and CDR2 YYNGEE. The CDR3 covers 14 residues. Notes on this clone: Its target is not known.

Notes on the study in general: The dataset shows that most TCR sequences were rare, while some public TCRs occurred in many donors. Later, TCR association rates were found to vary by HLA locus, highest for DRB1 and lowest for HLA-C.

The source is a male donor in good health and CMV-seronegative. This chain uses TRBV9 with TRBJ1-1, with no clear D. Sequenced: PBMCs. The CDR3 here is CASSVGHSADEAFF. The DNA for the CDR3 is TGTGCCAGCAGCGTAGGCCACAGTGCCGATGAAGCTTTCTTT.